These 4 T cell receptor beta chains were all obtained from the same sample, sequenced in a study of shared clonotypes between healthy human individuals. CD45RO-negative cells were positively selected for CCR7, leaving out terminally differentiated effector memory CD45RA+ cells. Profiling relied on immunoSEQ multiplex PCR, and the TCRdb table lists in-frame clones only, not all of them. The repertoire holds roughly 810,000 clones, with 90% to 98% as singletons. Sequencing was done on a sample of naive CD8+ T cells sorted from blood. The receptors here all came from a man aged 25 to 40 in good health.

This sequence joins TRBV7-9 and TRBJ2-3; D is unclear. Trimming took 5 bases from V and 5 from J, leaving 23 bases between them. Germline V gene lookup returns CDR1 SEHNR and CDR2 FQNEAQ (reference sequence). There are 17 residues in the CDR3. The CDR3 protein is CASSQTRLEGVLDTQYF. The CDR3 DNA sequence: TGTGCCAGCAGCCAAACTCGACTTGAAGGTGTGTTAGATACGCAGTATTTT.

V and J are TRBV7-9 and TRBJ2-1, with D perhaps matching TRBD1 or TRBD2 (5 bases each). V was shortened by 3 bases and J by 7 bases, with 16 bases between the two germline ends. Germline CDR1 and CDR2: SEHNR and FQNEAQ (reference sequence). This CDR3 has 15 residues. The CDR3 is CASSLVRDEGNEQFF. The CDR3 bases are TGTGCCAGCAGCTTGGTGAGGGATGAGGGGAATGAGCAGTTCTTC.

The chain couples TRBV29-1 to TRBJ1-1, with 7 bases lining up with TRBD1. V gave up 7 bases and J gave up 1 base; unmatched junction bases: 6. From germline, CDR1 is SQVTM and CDR2 ANQGSEA. The CDR3 loop spans 13 amino acids. This chain's CDR3 is CSGTGVWNTEAFF. The CDR3, as DNA: TGCAGCGGAACAGGGGTCTGGAACACTGAAGCTTTCTTT.

The genes are TRBV7-9 and TRBJ1-1; 10 bases fit TRBD1. The CDR3 spans 17 residues. Germline-derived CDR1 and CDR2 are SEHNR and FQNEAQ (reference sequence). V lost 4 bases to trimming and J lost 0 bases; unmatched junction nucleotides: 8. CDR3 nucleotide sequence: TGTGCCAGCAGCTCAACCGGGACAGGGGACATGAACACTGAAGCTTTCTTT. It specifies CASSSTGTGDMNTEAFF.